A single sample is the source of the 8 T cell receptor beta chains below, sequenced in a study of blood T cells in healthy people across ages. Then a second PCR, running roughly 6 to 11 cycles, was carried out with a sample-barcoded 5' primer and a J-beta primer mix. MiXCR, run by TCRdb on the 5' RACE reads, gives a single entry per CDR3 protein. The sample holds roughly 1.6 million distinct CDR3 sequences, around 35% seen once. The material sequenced was blood. The receptors were gathered from a woman in her 30s in good health.

This chain links TRBV6-2 or TRBV6-3 with TRBJ2-2; 10 bases map to TRBD2. J lost 0 bases, V lost 0 bases, and 7 bases had no gene match. The CDR3 loop spans 19 amino acids. From germline, CDR1 is MNHEY and CDR2 SVGEGT. For the CDR3, the DNA is TGTGCCAGCAGTTACTCCACTAGCGGGGTATTCGCGAACACCGGGGAGCTGTTTTTT. It specifies CASSYSTSGVFANTGELFF.

The chain employs TRBV7-9 and TRBJ2-7, with 7 bases identical to TRBD1. The length of the CDR3 is 12 residues. Germline values: CDR1 SEHNR, CDR2 FQNEAQ (reference sequence). V gave up 8 bases and J gave up 4 bases; unmatched junction bases: 5. CDR3 in amino acids: CASGSTGYEQYF. The CDR3 DNA is TGTGCCAGCGGATCGACAGGGTACGAGCAGTACTTC.

V is TRBV7-7 and J is TRBJ2-5; 7 bases agree with TRBD2. This CDR3 has 16 amino acids. The V segment lost 0 bases and the J segment 2 bases; nucleotides outside the gene matches: 6. From germline, CDR1 is SSHAT and CDR2 FNYEAQ (reference sequence). The CDR3 here is CASSLARGTIQETQYF. The CDR3 DNA follows: TGTGCCAGCAGCTTAGCGCGGGGGACTATTCAAGAGACCCAGTACTTC. Using reference TRBV7-7 and TRBJ2-5 for the parts outside the CDR3, the full variable domain is GAGVSQSPRYKVTKRGQDVTLRCDPISSHATLYWYQQALGQGPEFLTYFNYEAQPDKSGLPSDRFSAERPEGSISTLTIQRTEQRDSAMYRCASSLARGTIQETQYFGPGTRLLVL.

The J gene is TRBJ1-3, the V gene TRBV9, with 7 bases aligning to TRBD1. CDR1 is SGDLS, CDR2 YYNGEE, per germline. The length of the CDR3 is 15 residues. Losses at the gene ends were 2 bases for V and 3 bases for J; bases not matched to a gene: 5. The CDR3 loop is CASSVRGSGGNTIYF. In nucleotides, the CDR3 is TGTGCCAGCAGCGTCAGGGGGTCCGGTGGAAACACCATATATTTT.

This clonotype was seen many times. This sequence joins TRBV7-6 and TRBJ2-7, with D possibly being TRBD2 (6 bases). V was trimmed by 1 base and J by 4 bases, leaving 11 bases between them. CDR1 and CDR2 (germline): SGHVS, FNYEAQ. CDR3 size: 14 residues. The CDR3 reads CASSLGGIGYEQYF. CDR3 sequence (DNA): TGTGCCAGCAGCTTAGGCGGGATTGGTTACGAGCAGTACTTC. Full variable domain (rest looked up from reference TRBV7-6 and TRBJ2-7): GAGVSQSPRYKVTKRGQDVALRCDPISGHVSLYWYRQALGQGPEFLTYFNYEAQQDKSGLPNDRFSAERPEGSISTLTIQRTEQRDSAMYRCASSLGGIGYEQYFGPGTRLTVT.

This clonotype turned up a few times. The chain is built from TRBV7-9 and TRBJ2-7, with a tentative D call TRBD2 (5 bases). Germline V CDR1 and CDR2: SEHNR, FQNEAQ (reference sequence). This CDR3 contains 13 residues. Trimming took 4 bases from V and 2 from J, leaving 9 bases between them. CDR3 DNA sequence: TGTGCCAGCAGCTCTAGCCTTACCTACGAGCAGTACTTC. It translates to CASSSSLTYEQYF. The full variable domain, in which reference TRBV7-9 and TRBJ2-7 provide the parts outside the CDR3, is DTGVSQNPRHKITKRGQNVTFRCDPISEHNRLYWYRQTLGQGPEFLTYFQNEAQLEKSRLLSDRFSAERPKGSFSTLEIQRTEQGDSAMYLCASSSSLTYEQYFGPGTRLTVT.

This clonotype appeared a few times. The chain carries TRBV6-5 and TRBJ2-7; 9 bases line up with TRBD1. Germline CDR1 MNHEY, CDR2 SVGAGI. Trimming took 2 bases from V and 5 from J; bases not matched to a gene: 10. The CDR3 contains 16 residues. The CDR3 reads CASSYLPGQGFDEQYF. Written as DNA, the CDR3 is TGTGCCAGCAGTTACCTTCCGGGACAGGGATTCGACGAGCAGTACTTC.

This clonotype was detected a few times. CDR3 sequence: CASSSTGTGDGEQFF. The CDR3 DNA reads TGTGCCAGCAGCTCCACCGGGACGGGGGATGGGGAGCAGTTCTTC. The rearrangement uses TRBV13 and TRBJ2-1, with D perhaps TRBD2 (6 bases). V was cut by 4 bases and J by 10 bases, with 20 bases left in between. Germline V gives CDR1 PRHDT, CDR2 FYEKMQ (reference sequence). This CDR3 is built from 15 residues.